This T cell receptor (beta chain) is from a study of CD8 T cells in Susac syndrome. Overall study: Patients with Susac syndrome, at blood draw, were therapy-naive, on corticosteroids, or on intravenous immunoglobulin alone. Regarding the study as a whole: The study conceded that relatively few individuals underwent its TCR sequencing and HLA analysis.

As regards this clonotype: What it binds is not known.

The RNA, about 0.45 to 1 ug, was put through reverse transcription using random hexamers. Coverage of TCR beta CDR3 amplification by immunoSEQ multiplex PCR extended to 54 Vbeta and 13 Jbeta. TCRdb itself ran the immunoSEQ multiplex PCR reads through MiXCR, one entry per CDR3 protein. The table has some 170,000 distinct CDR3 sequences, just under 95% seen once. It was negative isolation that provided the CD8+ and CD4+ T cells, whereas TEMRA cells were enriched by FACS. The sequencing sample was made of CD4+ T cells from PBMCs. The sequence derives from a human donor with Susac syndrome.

CDR3 nucleotides: TGTGCCAGCTCACCATCTTTAGAGTATCAGCCCCAGCATTTT. Its protein product is CASSPSLEYQPQHF. V is TRBV18 and J is TRBJ1-5; D unresolved. Germline V CDR1 and CDR2: KGHSH, LQKENI. The V and J ends lost 2 bases and 5 bases respectively, with 10 bases between them. This CDR3 contains 14 residues.